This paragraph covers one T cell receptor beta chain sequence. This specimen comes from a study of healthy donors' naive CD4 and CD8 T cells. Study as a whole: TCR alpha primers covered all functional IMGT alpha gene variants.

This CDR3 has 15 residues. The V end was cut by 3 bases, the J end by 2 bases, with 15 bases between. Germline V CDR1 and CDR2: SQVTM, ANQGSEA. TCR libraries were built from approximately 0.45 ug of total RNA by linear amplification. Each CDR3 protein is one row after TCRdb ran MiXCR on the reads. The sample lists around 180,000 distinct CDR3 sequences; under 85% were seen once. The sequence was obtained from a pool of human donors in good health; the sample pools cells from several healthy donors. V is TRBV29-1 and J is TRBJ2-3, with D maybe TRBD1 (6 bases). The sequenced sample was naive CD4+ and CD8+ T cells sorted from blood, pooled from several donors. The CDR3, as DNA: TGCAGCGTTGAGGGACACGTTCCAGTCACAGATACGCAGTATTTT. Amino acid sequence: CSVEGHVPVTDTQYF.